The T cell receptor beta chain described here comes from a study of human T cells and chemical hapten exposure. On this clonotype itself: Its antigen is not identified.

V gave up 3 bases and J gave up 2 bases; unmatched junction bases: 9. The CDR3 length is 17 residues. The germline CDR1 and CDR2 sequences are SGHVS and FQNEAQ. Time point defined: patch test 2, 6 weeks after DPC sensitization. As for treatment: therapeutic diphenylcyclopropenone sensitization with weekly scalp DPC. At every patch-test visit, blood was drawn before the patch test was applied. Study conclusions and caveats: After DPC sensitization, TCRs above 1 in 1000 frequency showed no change.

TCRdb re-called the RACE reads with MiXCR, one entry per CDR3 protein. The sample has 330,000 or so distinct CDR3 sequences, about 6% seen once. This chain joins TRBV7-8 and TRBJ2-3; 9 bases map to TRBD1. This receptor was taken from a woman aged 18-29 years with alopecia areata. Some clones in this sample may be carry-over from other donors' samples. The source was whole blood, collected in connection with sensitization to the hapten diphenylcyclopropenone (DPC). The chain's CDR3 is CASSFSWGQGPTDTQYF. Here the CDR3 DNA reads TGTGCCAGCAGCTTTTCATGGGGACAGGGACCCACAGATACGCAGTATTTT.